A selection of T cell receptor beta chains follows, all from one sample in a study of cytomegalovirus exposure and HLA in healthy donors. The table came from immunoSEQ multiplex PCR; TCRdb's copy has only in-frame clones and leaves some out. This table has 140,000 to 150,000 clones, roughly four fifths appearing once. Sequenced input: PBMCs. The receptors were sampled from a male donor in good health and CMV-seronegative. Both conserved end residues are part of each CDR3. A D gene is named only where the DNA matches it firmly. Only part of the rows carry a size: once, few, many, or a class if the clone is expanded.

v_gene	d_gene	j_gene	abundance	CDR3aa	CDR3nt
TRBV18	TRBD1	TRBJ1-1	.	CASSPGQTSNTEAFF	TGTGCCAGCTCACCGGGACAGACCTCGAACACTGAAGCTTTCTTT
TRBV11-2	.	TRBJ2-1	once	CASSPNFPDEQFF	TGTGCCAGCAGCCCGAATTTTCCGGATGAGCAGTTCTTC
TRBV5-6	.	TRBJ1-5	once	CASSRLQGRQPQHF	TGTGCCAGCAGCCGTCTACAGGGCAGGCAGCCCCAGCATTTT
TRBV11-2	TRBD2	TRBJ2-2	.	CASGSIGGGHTGELFF	TGTGCCAGCGGTTCGATAGGCGGGGGTCACACCGGGGAGCTGTTTTTT
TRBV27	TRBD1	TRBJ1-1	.	CASSETGWDTEAFF	TGTGCCAGCAGCGAGACAGGGTGGGACACTGAAGCTTTCTTT
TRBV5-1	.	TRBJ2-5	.	CASSLVAGQYQETQYF	TGCGCCAGCAGCTTGGTTGCGGGTCAGTACCAAGAGACCCAGTACTTC
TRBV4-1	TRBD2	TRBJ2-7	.	CASSHSLLAGGYEQYF	TGCGCCAGCAGCCATAGTTTGCTAGCGGGGGGATACGAGCAGTACTTC
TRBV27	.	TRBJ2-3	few	CASSLRLGLADTQYF	TGTGCCAGCAGTTTACGGCTAGGTCTAGCTGATACGCAGTATTTT
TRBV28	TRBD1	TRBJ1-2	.	CASRGDQGVIYGYTF	TGTGCCAGCAGGGGAGACCAGGGGGTAATCTATGGCTACACCTTC
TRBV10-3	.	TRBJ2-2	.	CAISEGAPGELFF	TGTGCCATCAGTGAGGGGGCTCCAGGGGAGCTGTTTTTT
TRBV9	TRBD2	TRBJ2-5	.	CASTPRAGVVETQYF	TGTGCCAGCACCCCCCGGGCGGGAGTGGTGGAGACCCAGTACTTC
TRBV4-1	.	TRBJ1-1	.	CASSQVAGQNTEAFF	TGCGCCAGCAGCCAAGTGGCAGGGCAGAACACTGAAGCTTTCTTT
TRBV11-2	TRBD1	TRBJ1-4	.	CASSLARDSINEKLFF	TGTGCCAGCAGCTTAGCCCGGGACAGTATTAATGAAAAACTGTTTTTT
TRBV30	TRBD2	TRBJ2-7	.	CAWDTSGVIYEQYF	TGTGCCTGGGACACTAGCGGAGTCATCTACGAGCAGTACTTC
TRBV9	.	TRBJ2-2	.	CASSPPSSGELFF	TGTGCCAGCAGCCCCCCCTCTAGCGGGGAGCTGTTTTTT
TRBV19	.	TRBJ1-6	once	CASSTRQFYNSPLHF	TGTGCCAGTAGTACCCGACAGTTCTATAATTCACCCCTCCACTTT
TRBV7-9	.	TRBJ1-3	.	CASSLGSSLGDTIYF	TGTGCCAGCAGCTTAGGTAGCTCCCTCGGGGACACCATATATTTT
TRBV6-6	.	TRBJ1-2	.	CASSYSIGVPGYTF	TGTGCCAGCAGTTACTCGATCGGGGTACCAGGCTACACCTTC
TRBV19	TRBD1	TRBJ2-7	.	CASSIAGTGIYEQYF	TGTGCCAGTAGTATAGCTGGGACAGGGATCTACGAGCAGTACTTC
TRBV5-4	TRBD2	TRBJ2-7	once	CASSSSPGLAGGEQYF	TGTGCCAGCAGTTCGAGTCCCGGGCTAGCGGGAGGGGAGCAGTACTTC
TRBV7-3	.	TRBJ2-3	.	CASSTYGPGVPDTQYF	TGTGCCAGCAGCACGTACGGTCCCGGGGTCCCAGATACGCAGTATTTT
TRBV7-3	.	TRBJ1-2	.	CASSIRPGYTF	TGTGCCAGCAGCATCCGTCCGGGCTACACCTTC
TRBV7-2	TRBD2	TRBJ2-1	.	CASSPYAGTSGMGEQFF	TGTGCCAGCAGCCCCTACGCAGGGACTAGCGGGATGGGTGAGCAGTTCTTC
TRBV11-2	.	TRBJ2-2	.	CASRFRGVDTGELFF	TGTGCCAGCAGATTCAGGGGAGTCGACACCGGGGAGCTGTTTTTT
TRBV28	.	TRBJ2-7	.	CASSLQRLTYEQYF	TGTGCCAGCAGTTTACAAAGACTAACCTACGAGCAGTACTTC
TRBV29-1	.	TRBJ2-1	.	CSVEGGDGNEQFF	TGCAGCGTTGAAGGGGGCGATGGGAATGAGCAGTTCTTC
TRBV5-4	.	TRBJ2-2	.	CASSPRSGNTGELFF	TGTGCCAGCAGCCCACGTTCGGGGAACACCGGGGAGCTGTTTTTT
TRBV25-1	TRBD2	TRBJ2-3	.	CASSQTSGSTDTQYF	TGTGCCAGCAGTCAGACTAGCGGATCCACAGATACGCAGTATTTT
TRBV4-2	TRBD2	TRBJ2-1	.	CASSQDGTSAVNEQFF	TGTGCCAGCAGCCAAGATGGGACTAGCGCCGTCAATGAGCAGTTCTTC
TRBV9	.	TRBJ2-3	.	CASSGSPEDTQYF	TGTGCCAGCAGCGGATCCCCGGAGGATACGCAGTATTTT
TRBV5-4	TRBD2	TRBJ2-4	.	CASSGTMTSGGPIAKNIQYF	TGTGCCAGCAGCGGAACGATGACTAGCGGGGGGCCTATAGCCAAAAACATTCAGTACTTC
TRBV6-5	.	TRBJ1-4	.	CASRYPGANEKLFF	TGTGCCAGCAGATACCCGGGAGCTAATGAAAAACTGTTTTTT
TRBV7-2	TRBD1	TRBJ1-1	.	CASSLVGGQGNTEAFF	TGTGCCAGCAGCTTAGTAGGGGGACAGGGAAACACTGAAGCTTTCTTT
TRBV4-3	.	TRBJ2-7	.	CASSQETDPYEQYF	TGCGCCAGCAGCCAAGAGACAGATCCCTACGAGCAGTACTTC
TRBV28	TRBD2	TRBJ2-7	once	CASSAGGSFYEQYF	TGTGCCAGCAGTGCCGGCGGGAGTTTCTACGAGCAGTACTTC
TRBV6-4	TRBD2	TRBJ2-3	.	CASSDSGTSGTDTQYF	TGTGCCAGCAGTGACTCTGGGACTAGCGGCACAGATACGCAGTATTTT
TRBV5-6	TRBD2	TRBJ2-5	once	CASSFGLAGLETQYF	TGTGCCAGCAGCTTCGGACTAGCGGGACTGGAGACCCAGTACTTC
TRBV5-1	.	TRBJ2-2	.	CASSLARVNTGELFF	TGCGCCAGCAGCTTGGCCCGAGTTAACACCGGGGAGCTGTTTTTT
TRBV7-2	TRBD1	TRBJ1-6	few	CASSLAAAGGRSPLHF	TGTGCCAGCAGCTTAGCGGCGGCAGGGGGTCGATCACCCCTCCACTTT
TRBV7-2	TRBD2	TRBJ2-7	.	CASSFRGLAGGPIYEQYF	TGTGCCAGCAGCTTCAGGGGACTAGCGGGGGGGCCGATTTACGAGCAGTACTTC
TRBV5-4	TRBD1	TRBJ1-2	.	CASSLDVGTGGGYTF	TGTGCCAGCAGCTTGGATGTGGGGACAGGGGGAGGCTACACCTTC
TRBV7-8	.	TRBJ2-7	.	CASSLVGLTEYF	TGTGCCAGCAGCTTAGTGGGACTCACCGAGTACTTC
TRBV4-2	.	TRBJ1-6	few	CASSQVGQSSYNSPLHF	TGTGCCAGCAGCCAAGTAGGACAGAGCTCCTATAATTCACCCCTCCACTTT
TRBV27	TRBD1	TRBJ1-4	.	CAILFDRGEKLFF	TGTGCCATCTTATTCGACAGGGGTGAAAAACTGTTTTTT
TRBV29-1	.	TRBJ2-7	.	CSVIPPWGPSYEQYF	TGCAGCGTTATCCCTCCTTGGGGGCCTTCCTACGAGCAGTACTTC
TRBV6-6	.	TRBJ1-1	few	CASTKTGETEAFF	TGTGCCAGCACCAAAACGGGGGAGACTGAAGCTTTCTTT
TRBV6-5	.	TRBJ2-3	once	CASSYLGGSTDTQYF	TGTGCCAGCAGTTACCTCGGAGGGAGCACAGATACGCAGTATTTT
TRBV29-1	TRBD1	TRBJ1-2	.	CSVSIGQGGGYTF	TGCAGCGTTTCCATAGGACAGGGAGGTGGCTACACCTTC
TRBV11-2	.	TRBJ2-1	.	CASSLELYNEQFF	TGTGCCAGCAGCTTAGAACTTTACAATGAGCAGTTCTTC
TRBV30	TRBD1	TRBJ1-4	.	CAWSPWTGEKLFF	TGTGCCTGGAGTCCTTGGACAGGTGAAAAACTGTTTTTT
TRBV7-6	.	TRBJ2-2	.	CASSLKGLGATGELFF	TGTGCCAGCAGCTTAAAAGGTCTAGGGGCCACCGGGGAGCTGTTTTTT
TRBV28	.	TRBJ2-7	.	CASSLAQADYEQYF	TGTGCCAGCAGTTTGGCACAGGCGGACTACGAGCAGTACTTC
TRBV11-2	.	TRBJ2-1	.	CASSLVEFSGLNEQFF	TGTGCCAGCAGCTTAGTTGAATTTTCCGGACTCAATGAGCAGTTCTTC
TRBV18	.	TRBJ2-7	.	CASQPAQQGVYEQYF	TGTGCCAGCCAACCAGCGCAACAGGGTGTGTACGAGCAGTACTTC
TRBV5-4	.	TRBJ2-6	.	CASTIGGSGANVLTF	TGTGCCAGCACCATCGGGGGCTCTGGGGCCAACGTCCTGACTTTC
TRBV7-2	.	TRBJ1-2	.	CASTLGGIHGYTF	TGTGCCAGCACCCTGGGAGGGATCCACGGCTACACCTTC
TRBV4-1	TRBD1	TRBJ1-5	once	CASSALGQGGQPQHF	TGCGCCAGCAGCGCCCTTGGACAGGGTGGACAGCCCCAGCATTTT